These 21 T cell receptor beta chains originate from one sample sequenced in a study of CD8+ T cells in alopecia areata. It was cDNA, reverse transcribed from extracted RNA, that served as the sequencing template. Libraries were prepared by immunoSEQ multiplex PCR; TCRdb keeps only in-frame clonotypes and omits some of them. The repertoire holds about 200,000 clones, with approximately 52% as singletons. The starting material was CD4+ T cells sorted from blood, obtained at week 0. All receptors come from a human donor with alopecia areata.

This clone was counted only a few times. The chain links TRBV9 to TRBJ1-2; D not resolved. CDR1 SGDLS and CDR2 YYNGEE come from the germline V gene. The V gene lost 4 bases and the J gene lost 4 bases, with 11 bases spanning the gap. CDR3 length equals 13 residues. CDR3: CASSSNQPYGYTF. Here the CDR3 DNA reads TGTGCCAGCAGCTCTAACCAGCCCTATGGCTACACCTTC.

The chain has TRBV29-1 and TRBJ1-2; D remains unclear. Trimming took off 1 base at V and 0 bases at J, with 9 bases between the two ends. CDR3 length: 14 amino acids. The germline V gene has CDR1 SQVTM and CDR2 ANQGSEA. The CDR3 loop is CSVEGISTNYGYTF. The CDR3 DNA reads TGCAGCGTTGAAGGTATCTCGACTAACTATGGCTACACCTTC.

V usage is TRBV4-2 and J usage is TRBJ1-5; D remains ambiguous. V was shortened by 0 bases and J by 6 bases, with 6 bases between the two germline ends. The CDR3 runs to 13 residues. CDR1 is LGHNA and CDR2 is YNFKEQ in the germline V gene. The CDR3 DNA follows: TGTGCCAGCAGCCAAGATCGCGGTCAGCCCCAGCATTTT. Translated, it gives CASSQDRGQPQHF.

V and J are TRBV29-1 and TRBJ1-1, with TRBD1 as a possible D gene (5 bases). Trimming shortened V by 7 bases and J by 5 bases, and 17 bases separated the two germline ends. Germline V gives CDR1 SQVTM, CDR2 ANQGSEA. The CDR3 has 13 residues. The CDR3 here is CSARRGSGTEAFF. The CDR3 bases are TGCAGCGCCCGAAGGGGTAGTGGAACTGAAGCTTTCTTT. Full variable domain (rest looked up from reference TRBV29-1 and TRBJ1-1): SAVISQKPSRDICQRGTSLTIQCQVDSQVTMMFWYRQQPGQSLTLIATANQGSEATYESGFVIDKFPISRPNLTFSTLTVSNMSPEDSSIYLCSARRGSGTEAFFGQGTRLTVV.

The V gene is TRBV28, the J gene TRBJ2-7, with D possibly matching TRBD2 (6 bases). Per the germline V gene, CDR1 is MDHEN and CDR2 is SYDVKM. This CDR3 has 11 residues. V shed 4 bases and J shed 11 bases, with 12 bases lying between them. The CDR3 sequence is CASSSWTGEYF. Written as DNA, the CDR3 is TGTGCCAGCAGTTCATGGACGGGAGAGTACTTC.

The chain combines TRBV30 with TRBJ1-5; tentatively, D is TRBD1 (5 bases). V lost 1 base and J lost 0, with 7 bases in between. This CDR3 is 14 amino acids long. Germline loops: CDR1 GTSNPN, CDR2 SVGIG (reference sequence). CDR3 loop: CAWSGQHSNQPQHF. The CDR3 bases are TGTGCCTGGAGTGGACAGCATAGCAATCAGCCCCAGCATTTT.

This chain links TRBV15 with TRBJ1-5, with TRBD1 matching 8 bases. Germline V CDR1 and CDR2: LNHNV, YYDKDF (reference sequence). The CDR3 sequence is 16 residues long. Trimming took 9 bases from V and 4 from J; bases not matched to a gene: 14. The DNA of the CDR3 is TGTGCCACGAACAAGGGACAGGCGAGTCCAAATCAGCCCCAGCATTTT. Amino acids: CATNKGQASPNQPQHF. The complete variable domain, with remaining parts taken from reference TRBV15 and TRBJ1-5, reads DAMVIQNPRYQVTQFGKPVTLSCSQTLNHNVMYWYQQKSSQAPKLLFHYYDKDFNNEADTPDNFQSRRPNTSFCFLDIRSPGLGDTAMYLCATNKGQASPNQPQHFGDGTRLSIL.

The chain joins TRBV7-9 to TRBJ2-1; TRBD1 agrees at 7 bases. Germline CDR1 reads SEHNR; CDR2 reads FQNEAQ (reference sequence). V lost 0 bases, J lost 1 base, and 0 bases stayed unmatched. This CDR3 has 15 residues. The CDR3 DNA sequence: TGTGCCAGCAGCTTAGCGGGACAGTCCTACAATGAGCAGTTCTTC. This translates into CASSLAGQSYNEQFF. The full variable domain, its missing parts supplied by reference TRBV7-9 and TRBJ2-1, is DTGVSQNPRHKITKRGQNVTFRCDPISEHNRLYWYRQTLGQGPEFLTYFQNEAQLEKSRLLSDRFSAERPKGSFSTLEIQRTEQGDSAMYLCASSLAGQSYNEQFFGPGTRLTVL.

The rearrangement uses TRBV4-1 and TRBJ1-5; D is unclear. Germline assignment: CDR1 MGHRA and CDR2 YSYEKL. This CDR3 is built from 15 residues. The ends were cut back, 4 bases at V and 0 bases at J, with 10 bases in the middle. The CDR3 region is CASSPTLYSNQPQHF. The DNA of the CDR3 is TGCGCCAGCAGCCCGACCCTTTATAGCAATCAGCCCCAGCATTTT.

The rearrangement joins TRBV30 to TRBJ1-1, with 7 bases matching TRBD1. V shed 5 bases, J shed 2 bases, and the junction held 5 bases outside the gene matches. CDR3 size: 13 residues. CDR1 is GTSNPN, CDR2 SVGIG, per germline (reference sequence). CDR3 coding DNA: TGTGCCTGGGAAAGACAGGGAAACACTGAAGCTTTCTTT. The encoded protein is CAWERQGNTEAFF.

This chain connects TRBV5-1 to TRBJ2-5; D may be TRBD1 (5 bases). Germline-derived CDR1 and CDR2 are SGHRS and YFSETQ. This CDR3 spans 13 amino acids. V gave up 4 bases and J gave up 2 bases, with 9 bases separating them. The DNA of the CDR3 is TGCGCCAGCAGCCTTCAGGGACAAGAGACCCAGTACTTC. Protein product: CASSLQGQETQYF.

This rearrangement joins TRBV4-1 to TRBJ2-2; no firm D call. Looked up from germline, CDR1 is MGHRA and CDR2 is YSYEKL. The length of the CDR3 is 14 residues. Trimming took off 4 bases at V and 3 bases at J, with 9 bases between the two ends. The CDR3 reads CASSRLSYTGELFF. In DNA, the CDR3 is TGCGCCAGCAGCCGACTCAGTTACACCGGGGAGCTGTTTTTT.

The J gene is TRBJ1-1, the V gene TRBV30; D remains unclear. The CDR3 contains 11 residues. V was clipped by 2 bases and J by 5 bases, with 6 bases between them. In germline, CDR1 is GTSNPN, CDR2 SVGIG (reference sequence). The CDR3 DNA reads TGTGCCTGGAGTCGCCTAACTGAAGCTTTCTTT. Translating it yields CAWSRLTEAFF.

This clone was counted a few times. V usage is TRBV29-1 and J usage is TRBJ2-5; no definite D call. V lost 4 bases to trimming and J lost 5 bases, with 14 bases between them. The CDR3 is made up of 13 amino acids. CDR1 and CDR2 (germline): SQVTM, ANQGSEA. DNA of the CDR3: TGCAGCGTTGTATCCCTCCTTCGGGAGACCCAGTACTTC. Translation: CSVVSLLRETQYF.

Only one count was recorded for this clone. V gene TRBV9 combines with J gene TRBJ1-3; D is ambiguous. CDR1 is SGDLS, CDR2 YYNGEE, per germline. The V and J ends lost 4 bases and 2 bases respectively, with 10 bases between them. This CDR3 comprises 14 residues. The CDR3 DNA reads TGTGCCAGCAGCCCCCCGGACCCTGGAAACACCATATATTTT. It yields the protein CASSPPDPGNTIYF.

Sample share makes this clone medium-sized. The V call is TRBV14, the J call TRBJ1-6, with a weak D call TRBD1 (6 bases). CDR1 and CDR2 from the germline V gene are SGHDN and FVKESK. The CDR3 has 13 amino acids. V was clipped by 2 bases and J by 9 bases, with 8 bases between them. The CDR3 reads CASSQQGSSPLHF. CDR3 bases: TGTGCCAGCAGCCAACAGGGGAGTTCACCCCTCCACTTT.

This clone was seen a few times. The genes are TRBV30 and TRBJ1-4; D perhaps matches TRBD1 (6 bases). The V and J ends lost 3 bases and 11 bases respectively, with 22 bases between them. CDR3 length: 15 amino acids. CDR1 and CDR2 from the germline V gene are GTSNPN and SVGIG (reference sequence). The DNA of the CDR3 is TGTGCCTGGAGCCCCGGGGGGCAGGGGAATATGAAACTGTTTTTT. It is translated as CAWSPGGQGNMKLFF.

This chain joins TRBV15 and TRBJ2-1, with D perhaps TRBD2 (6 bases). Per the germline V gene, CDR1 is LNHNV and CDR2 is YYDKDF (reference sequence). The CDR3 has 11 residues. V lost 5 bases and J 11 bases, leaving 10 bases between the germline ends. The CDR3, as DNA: TGTGCCACCAGCGGGAGGACCCAGCAGTTCTTC. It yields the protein CATSGRTQQFF. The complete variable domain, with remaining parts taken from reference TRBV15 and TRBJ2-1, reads DAMVIQNPRYQVTQFGKPVTLSCSQTLNHNVMYWYQQKSSQAPKLLFHYYDKDFNNEADTPDNFQSRRPNTSFCFLDIRSPGLGDTAMYLCATSGRTQQFFGPGTRLTVL.

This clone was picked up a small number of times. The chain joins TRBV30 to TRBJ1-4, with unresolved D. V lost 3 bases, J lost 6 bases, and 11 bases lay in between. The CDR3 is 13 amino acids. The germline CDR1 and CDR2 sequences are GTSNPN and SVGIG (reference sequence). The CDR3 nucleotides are TGTGCCTGGAGGTACAAGGGATATGAAAAACTGTTTTTT. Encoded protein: CAWRYKGYEKLFF.

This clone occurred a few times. The CDR3 DNA reads TGTGCCAGCAGTAGACAGGGGGCAGACTATGGCTACACCTTC. This sequence encodes CASSRQGADYGYTF. The chain uses TRBV6-5 and TRBJ1-2, with 10 bases identical to TRBD1. There are 14 residues in the CDR3. Germline V gene data show CDR1 as MNHEY and CDR2 as SVGAGI. Trimming at V came to 5 bases and at J to 3 bases, leaving 3 bases not matched to a gene.

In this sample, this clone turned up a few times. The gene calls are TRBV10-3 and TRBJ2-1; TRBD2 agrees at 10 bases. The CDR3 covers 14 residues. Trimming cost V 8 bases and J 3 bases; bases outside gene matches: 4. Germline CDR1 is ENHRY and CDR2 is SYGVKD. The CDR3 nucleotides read TGTGCCATCTCTTCTAGCGGGAGCTACAATGAGCAGTTCTTC. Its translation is CAISSSGSYNEQFF.